This record concerns one TCR beta chain sequence. The antigen is unknown. At one end the junction does not follow the germline gene, possibly because of a read error. Researchers ran the PCR with 60 Vbeta and 13 Jbeta primers. The repertoire was sequenced with immunoSEQ multiplex PCR; TCRdb's copy has only in-frame clones and lacks some. The sample shows 210,000 or so clones, less than 85% of them seen only once. The sample belongs to a study of cytomegalovirus exposure and HLA in healthy donors. Study-level background: Most genotyped donors, about 81% of 300 to 400, had Caucasian-associated genetic ancestry. Whole-study findings and limits: Reported performance of the classifier showed diagnosis of cytomegalovirus status with high specificity and sensitivity.

The clonotype comes from a man between 18 and 29 years old in good health and CMV-seronegative. Source material: PBMCs.

The CDR3 sequence is CASSPTRENEQLF. The CDR3 coding sequence is TGTGCCAGCAGCCCGACTAGAGAGAATGAGCAGCTCTTC. The chain links TRBV7-2 to TRBJ2-1; D is possibly TRBD2 (6 bases). CDR1 is SGHTA, CDR2 FQGNSA, per germline. There are 13 residues in the CDR3.